The T cell receptor (beta chain) described here comes from a study of T cells after yellow fever vaccination. Germline-derived CDR1 and CDR2 are SGDLS and YYNGEE. V dropped 0 bases and J dropped 2; count of bases not matched to a gene: 3. CDR3 length: 16 amino acids. TCRdb passed the 5' RACE reads through MiXCR, listing each CDR3 protein once. The sample includes fewer than 650,000 distinct CDR3 sequences, about a fifth seen only once; the top ten take roughly a sixth. The receptor was isolated from a man younger than 35 who received the YFV17D yellow fever vaccine. The sample here was PBMCs, taken 21 days after the first yellow fever vaccination. The chain carries TRBV9 and TRBJ2-1, with 9 nucleotides matching TRBD2. CDR3 protein: CASSVDERGAYNEQFF. DNA of the CDR3: TGTGCCAGCAGCGTAGACGAGCGGGGGGCCTACAATGAGCAGTTCTTC.